This T cell receptor (beta chain) was obtained from a study of shared clonotypes between healthy human individuals (dated by TCRdb to the early 2020s). In the study overall: The cohort comprised a couple of women and a few men aged 18 to 49 years. To estimate repertoire size and how much clonotypes are shared between individuals, the study performed deep sequencing of blood TCR repertoires from roughly five healthy adults. For each donor, CD4 naive and CD4 memory were each given three plates, CD8 naive was given two plates, and CD8 memory was given one plate. Each donor's leukapheresis produced roughly between about 0.85 and 10 billion PBMCs. Libraries were prepared and TCR repertoires were sequenced by different laboratories using diverse techniques, in order to increase sequencing depth and limit assay-specific biases.

Points on this clone: This receptor's antigen is unknown. Base-call qualities are not available, and no considerably larger clone is one nucleotide away.

Donors were healthy HIV-negative adults with no recently reported acute infections or vaccinations. Every donor was a Caucasian adult residing in Nashville, Tennessee, USA. CD4+ T cells were enriched by magnetic negative selection, after which naive cells were positively selected on CD45RA and the negative fraction was taken as the memory subset. After blood collection by leukapheresis, PBMCs were isolated using Ficoll-Histopaque density gradient centrifugation and then cryopreserved in the vapor phase of liquid nitrogen. Analytical flow cytometry was used to check the purity and quantity of every magnetically sorted T cell population. Genomic DNA was isolated from each sorted fraction and quantified by UV absorbance on a Nanodrop 2000c. Sequences SGHDT (CDR1) and YYEEEE (CDR2) are obtained from the germline V gene. V is pruned by 5 bases and J by 2 bases, leaving 4 bases of the junction without a gene match. The CDR3 measures 13 amino acids from cysteine to phenylalanine. Left in the record is the CDR3 DNA by itself, 39 bases read in frame from the first base.

Using the deep immunoSEQ assay, multiplex PCR amplified TCR CDR3 regions from genomic DNA. For each cell subset, the extracted genomic DNA was distributed evenly across all wells of several immunoSEQ 96-well plates, and each plate served as one replicate. For sorted subsets, roughly 200 ng of genomic DNA, equivalent to around 29,000 T cell genomes, went into each replicate PCR. Purified libraries were quantified with a Qubit 3.0 fluorometer, sized on a Bioanalyzer 2100, and re-quantified with the KAPA Library Quantification kit. Each immunoSEQ 96-well plate was sequenced on its own single-read 150-cycle Illumina NextSeq 550 flow cell. The original methods were these. Because the immunoSEQ output held only junctional sequences and lacked quality scores, the filtering could not match the filtering applied to full-length reads. To assign V/J genes and CDR3, sequences were annotated using PyIR, a Python wrapper for IgBLAST v1.9, with IMGT germline references. Reads were removed for weak V/J assignments (E-value above 1e-6), missing CDR3, stop codons, out-of-frame junctions, or ambiguous translated residues. V3J clonotypes were defined as sequences sharing an identical inferred V gene, J gene, and CDR3 amino acid sequence. The percentage overlap between two repertoires was calculated by dividing the number of shared unique clonotypes by the size of the smaller repertoire. Three approaches were used to assess repertoire richness: RTK rarefaction, the Chao1 estimator, and Recon v2.1 estimates of unobserved clonotypes. Generation probabilities for all TCRbeta clonotypes obtained by the gDNA method from several donors were computed using OLGA. The clones in this table, taken by TCRdb from immuneACCESS, are in-frame only. Not every clone is retained; where verified, under half of the shortfall comes from an unresolved V gene, and the cause of the rest is unknown. V, J and clone size were drawn from that table, and D and trimming were deduced from the DNA. This sample has more than 900,000 clones in its table, and about 84% of those were observed once. The top ten clonotypes cover 0.55% to 0.7% of the sample.

Here is what the overall study found, with its caveats: Because the study included a small number of donors, the genetic and exposure-history diversity represented was limited. When a handful of donors were compared, the shared fraction of clonotypes was about 5.2% for naive CD4, roughly 3.4% for naive CD8, more than 2% for memory CD4, and less than 0.45% for memory CD8. Pairwise subsampling led to the expectation that sequencing depth would affect the degree of clonotype sharing among donors. Compared with non-shared clonotypes, clonotypes shared by all four sorted-subset donors had higher generation probabilities. Sampling was restricted to blood, and TCR repertoires in tissues likely differ from the TCR repertoires found in blood. Incomplete sequencing was indicated by rarefaction of sorted-subset datasets, despite the large sequencing depth. Larger estimated clonotype richness was generally found for naive subsets than for memory subsets.

The specimen sequenced was memory CD4+ T cells from PBMCs. Reading the label with the study, this specimen's cell subset or site is: CD45RA-negative fraction. The receptor was derived from a man between 18 and 29 years old in good health. Some clones in this sample may be carry-over from other donors' samples. The sequence links TRBV5-6 to TRBJ2-7; 7 central nucleotides agree with TRBD2. The CDR3 corresponds to CASSRRETYEQYF. Here is the DNA: TGTGCCAGCAGTAGGCGGGAGACCTACGAGCAGTACTTC. Reference TRBV5-6 and TRBJ2-7 proteins supply the regions before and after the CDR3; the full variable domain is: DAGVTQSPTHLIKTRGQQVTLRCSPKSGHDTVSWYQQALGQGPQFIFQYYEEEERQRGNFPDRFSGHQFPNYSSELNVNALLLGDSALYLCASSRRETYEQYFGPGTRLTVT.